These 22 T cell receptor beta chains came from one sample sequenced in a study of shared clonotypes between healthy human individuals. Sequencing was performed with immunoSEQ multiplex PCR; in TCRdb, only in-frame clones are kept and a portion is missing. The sample yields approximately 2.5 million clones, approximately 90% seen once. Sequenced input: naive CD4+ T cells sorted from blood. Subset reported: CD45RA+ positively selected. Every receptor here comes from a man aged 18 to 35 in good health.

The chain is built from TRBV9 and TRBJ1-1, with a weak D call TRBD1 (6 bases). Germline V lookup: CDR1 SGDLS, CDR2 YYNGEE. CDR3 length: 15 residues. Between the trimmed V and J ends, which lost 4 bases and 0 bases, there was a span of 13 bases. CDR3 loop: CASSPRTDLNTEAFF. The CDR3 DNA follows: TGTGCCAGCAGCCCACGGACAGACTTGAACACTGAAGCTTTCTTT.

In its sample, this clone was seen once. Other DNA sequences within the sample encode an identical CDR3. The V and J genes are TRBV11-3 and TRBJ2-2; no reliable D call. The CDR3 is 13 residues long. V was pared by 0 bases and J by 7 bases, with 6 bases between. Germline V gene sequence: CDR1 SGHNT, CDR2 YENEEA. The CDR3 spells CASSLDQGGELFF. The CDR3, as DNA: TGTGCCAGCAGCTTAGATCAAGGCGGGGAGCTGTTTTTT.

A remark on this clone: The sample carries other DNA sequences with the same CDR3. The chain combines TRBV4-1 with TRBJ2-1, with 10 bases lining up with TRBD2. The CDR3 length is 16 residues. Germline values: CDR1 MGHRA, CDR2 YSYEKL. The V gene end was trimmed by 1 base and the J gene end by 1 base; junction bases not matched to a gene: 1. This CDR3 is CASSQASGRSYNEQFF. The CDR3 region has the DNA TGCGCCAGCAGCCAAGCTAGCGGGAGATCCTACAATGAGCAGTTCTTC.

CDR3 bases: TGTGCCAGCAGTTTTCAAAGGACAGGGGACCCCTACGAGCAGTACTTC. Its translation is CASSFQRTGDPYEQYF. V is TRBV6-5 and J is TRBJ2-7; 9 bases are a match to TRBD1. This CDR3 has 16 amino acids. Germline CDR1 reads MNHEY; CDR2 reads SVGAGI. V gave up 4 bases and J gave up 2 bases; unmatched junction bases: 9.

The chain uses TRBV19 and TRBJ2-5, with TRBD2 matching over 10 bases. The V gene's germline CDR1 is LNHDA and CDR2 SQIVND (reference sequence). The length of the CDR3 is 14 residues. Trimming cost V 3 bases and J 6 bases; bases outside gene matches: 4. CDR3 in amino acids: CASSIASGGQTQYF. The CDR3 nucleotides are TGTGCCAGTAGTATTGCTAGCGGGGGACAGACCCAGTACTTC.

The rearrangement joins TRBV5-6 to TRBJ2-7; 10 positions agree with TRBD2. CDR3 length equals 15 residues. Germline CDR1 SGHDT, CDR2 YYEEEE. The trim removed 4 bases at V and 2 bases at J, leaving 6 bases unmatched. CDR3 DNA sequence: TGTGCCAGCAGCGGTGGACTAGCGGTGGCCTACGAGCAGTACTTC. Its translation: CASSGGLAVAYEQYF.

The rearrangement links TRBV4-3 to TRBJ2-5, with D perhaps TRBD1 (6 bases). Germline V gene sequence: CDR1 LGHNA, CDR2 YSLEER. This CDR3 is 16 amino acids long. Trimming stripped 1 base from V and 2 bases from J, with 14 bases between. CDR3 sequence (DNA): TGCGCCAGCAGCCAAGGTTTAACACAGGGACAAGAGACCCAGTACTTC. It is translated as CASSQGLTQGQETQYF.

A note on this clone: Different DNA sequences within this sample yield the same CDR3. The chain joins TRBV7-2 to TRBJ1-5, with D maybe TRBD1 (6 bases). V gave up 5 bases and J gave up 6 bases, with 17 bases separating them. This CDR3 region has 15 residues. Germline CDR1 reads SGHTA; CDR2 reads FQGNSA. This CDR3 is CASSPRGQGGQPQHF. The CDR3, as DNA: TGTGCCAGCAGCCCCCGGGGGCAGGGTGGTCAGCCCCAGCATTTT.

The chain couples TRBV14 to TRBJ1-4; a possible D gene is TRBD1 (5 bases). The CDR3 totals 16 residues. Trimming left V 0 bases short and J 11 bases short, with 19 bases between. Germline CDR1 and CDR2: SGHDN and FVKESK. DNA for the CDR3: TGTGCCAGCAGCCAAGATGTAAGGGGATCGGCGTCGAAACTGTTTTTT. Residues: CASSQDVRGSASKLFF.

The J gene is TRBJ1-6, the V gene TRBV6-5; no firm D call. Trimming removed 6 bases from V and 9 bases from J, with 15 bases in between. This CDR3 spans 14 amino acids. Germline V gene lookup returns CDR1 MNHEY and CDR2 SVGAGI. The CDR3 reads CASSPGPGFSPLHF. CDR3 nucleotide sequence: TGTGCCAGCAGCCCCGGACCGGGGTTTTCACCCCTCCACTTT.

The genes are TRBV10-1 and TRBJ2-2; D is uncertain. The CDR3 length is 12 residues. Germline CDR1 is WNHNN and CDR2 is SYGVQD (reference sequence). V lost 10 bases to trimming and J lost 7 bases, with 13 bases between them. CDR3 nucleotides: TGCGCCACAAAGGGCGATGGCGGGGAGCTGTTTTTT. It codes for CATKGDGGELFF.

The chain is built from TRBV30 and TRBJ2-7, with D maybe TRBD2 (6 bases). Germline CDR1 GTSNPN, CDR2 SVGIG (reference sequence). The CDR3 covers 14 residues. Trimming pared 2 bases from V and 0 bases from J, leaving 11 bases between. The DNA for the CDR3 is TGTGCCTGGAGTATTATCGGGAGCTCCTACGAGCAGTACTTC. Its protein product is CAWSIIGSSYEQYF.

This rearrangement joins TRBV30 to TRBJ1-3; D might be TRBD1 (5 bases). Per the germline V gene, CDR1 is GTSNPN and CDR2 is SVGIG (reference sequence). CDR3 length equals 17 residues. The V end lost 4 bases, the J end lost 4 bases, and 23 bases lay between the germline ends. CDR3 protein: CAWNEPRAQGAGNTIYF. The CDR3 nucleotides read TGTGCCTGGAACGAGCCCCGAGCCCAGGGTGCGGGAAACACCATATATTTT.

This clone was detected only once. The gene calls are TRBV18 and TRBJ2-6, with 7 nucleotides matching TRBD1. Germline CDR1 KGHSH, CDR2 LQKENI. V was pared by 4 bases and J by 0 bases, with 9 bases of the junction left unmatched. The CDR3 covers 18 residues. CDR3 coding DNA: TGTGCCAGCTCACTTCCGGGACAGCCTTACTCTGGGGCCAACGTCCTGACTTTC. Residues: CASSLPGQPYSGANVLTF.

This chain uses TRBV30 with TRBJ1-1; 7 positions agree with TRBD1. V was pared by 2 bases and J by 6 bases, with 6 bases of the junction left unmatched. This CDR3 spans 13 amino acids. Germline CDR1 reads GTSNPN; CDR2 reads SVGIG (reference sequence). The CDR3 loop reads CAWSRQGGAEAFF. Here the CDR3 DNA reads TGTGCCTGGAGTAGACAGGGAGGGGCTGAAGCTTTCTTT.

This clone has a single count. Other DNA sequences in the sample encode the same CDR3. This chain links TRBV9 with TRBJ2-1; D tentatively reads TRBD1 or TRBD2 (5 bases each). Germline V gives CDR1 SGDLS, CDR2 YYNGEE. CDR3 size: 13 residues. Trimming removed 2 bases from V and 7 bases from J, with 10 bases in between. This chain's CDR3 is CASSVGGVNEQFF. The DNA for the CDR3 is TGTGCCAGCAGCGTTGGGGGAGTGAATGAGCAGTTCTTC.

The chain has TRBV11-2 and TRBJ2-7, with 11 bases aligning to TRBD2. The V and J ends lost 1 base and 0 bases, in that order; junction bases with no gene match: 5. The germline gives CDR1 SGHAT, CDR2 FQNNGV. The length of the CDR3 is 17 residues. This CDR3 reads CASSLGTGTSGSYEQYF. The DNA of the CDR3 is TGTGCCAGCAGCTTAGGTACCGGGACTAGCGGCTCCTACGAGCAGTACTTC.

The chain joins TRBV10-3 to TRBJ2-5, with TRBD2 identical over 10 bases. The germline V gene has CDR1 ENHRY and CDR2 SYGVKD. V gave up 2 bases and J gave up 5 bases; unmatched junction bases: 2. The CDR3 sequence is 14 residues long. The CDR3 nucleotides are TGTGCCATCAGTGAGGGGACTAGCGTTGAGACCCAGTACTTC. Amino acid sequence: CAISEGTSVETQYF.

The rearrangement links TRBV5-6 to TRBJ1-4; TRBD1 matches 7 bases. Germline-derived CDR1 and CDR2 are SGHDT and YYEEEE. V trimming: 4 bases; J trimming: 1 base; junction bases outside the gene matches: 4. This CDR3 comprises 15 residues. The CDR3 DNA reads as TGTGCCAGCAGCACCCACAGGGGAACTAATGAAAAACTGTTTTTT. Translating gives CASSTHRGTNEKLFF.

V gene TRBV5-6 combines with J gene TRBJ2-1; 12 bases line up with TRBD2. The CDR3 runs 16 residues. Germline V gene data show CDR1 as SGHDT and CDR2 as YYEEEE. V trimming: 4 bases; J trimming: 4 bases; junction bases outside the gene matches: 6. Written as DNA, the CDR3 is TGTGCCAGCAGCCGTCGACTAGCGGGAGCTTACAATGAGCAGTTCTTC. Protein: CASSRRLAGAYNEQFF.

The rearrangement uses TRBV27 and TRBJ2-2; unclear D gene. Germline CDR1 is MNHEY and CDR2 is SMNVEV (reference sequence). The CDR3 runs 20 residues. Trimming took off 7 bases at V and 2 bases at J, with 29 bases between the two ends. The CDR3 is CASTVRTTGPKRINTGELFF. The CDR3 DNA sequence: TGTGCCAGCACTGTCCGCACCACGGGTCCGAAGCGAATTAACACCGGGGAGCTGTTTTTT.

V gene TRBV5-4 combines with J gene TRBJ1-4; 10 nucleotides agree with TRBD1. The germline CDR1 and CDR2 sequences are SGHNT and YYREEE (reference sequence). The trim removed 4 bases at V and 10 bases at J, leaving 13 bases unmatched. The CDR3 spans 16 residues. CDR3 DNA: TGTGCCAGCAGCCACCCGGACAGGGGGGGAGAAGGAAAACTGTTTTTT. Translated, it gives CASSHPDRGGEGKLFF. The full variable domain, in which reference TRBV5-4 and TRBJ1-4 provide the parts outside the CDR3, is ETGVTQSPTHLIKTRGQQVTLRCSSQSGHNTVSWYQQALGQGPQFIFQYYREEENGRGNFPPRFSGLQFPNYSSELNVNALELDDSALYLCASSHPDRGGEGKLFFGSGTQLSVL.